Sequencing of this TCR beta chain was carried out in a study of spatial heterogeneity in lung cancer. Across the whole study: As counted in raw reads, each unique TCR and UMI combination appeared more than ten times on average. Study-level results: Ubiquitous expanded tumor TCRs showed up in blood more at resection than follow-up.

The sample holds many counts of this clonotype. The antigen is undetermined. Unique molecular identifiers, one per molecule, were present on every TCR cDNA molecule. TCRdb re-called the 5' RACE reads through MiXCR, storing one row per CDR3 protein. The sample includes 40,000 to 50,000 distinct CDR3 sequences, roughly an eighth of them seen just once. The time point is: sample taken at primary tumor resection. The donors were 55 to 80 patients with non-small cell lung cancer that was early-stage and untreated. The CDR3 consists of 14 residues. Germline V lookup: CDR1 SGHRS, CDR2 YFSETQ. Trimming removed 0 bases from V and 5 bases from J, with 11 bases in between.

The sequence derives from a male donor with early-stage non-small cell lung cancer. The rearrangement uses TRBV5-1 and TRBJ1-2; weak D call: TRBD1 (5 bases). Here the sequenced sample was PBMCs, taken at surgery. For the CDR3, the DNA is TGCGCCAGCAGCTTGGATGGACAAGGGTATGGCTACACCTTC. This encodes CASSLDGQGYGYTF.